A selection of T cell receptor beta chains follows, all from one sample in a study of identical twins. TCRdb used MiXCR to reprocess the 5' RACE reads, holding one entry per CDR3 protein. This table has approximately 410,000 distinct CDR3 sequences, 15% to 20% appearing once. Sequences were obtained from naive T cells sorted from blood. The receptors shown here come from a man aged 50 or older in good health. CDR3s include the opening cysteine and the closing phenylalanine or tryptophan. The D gene is left open where the match is weak. Size is omitted from some rows. Given values are once, few, many or a class for expanded clones.

TRBJ2-7,TRBV20-1,TRBD2,.,TGCAGTGCTGGCCCCGGGACTAGCGTCTACGAGCAGTACTTC,CSAGPGTSVYEQYF
TRBJ2-7,TRBV2,TRBD2,.,TGTGCCAGCAGTGAAGTGCCGGGGGGCTACGAGCAGTACTTC,CASSEVPGGYEQYF
TRBJ2-7,TRBV7-9,.,few,TGTGCCAGCAGCTTAGTGCGTGGCAGGGCCTCCTACGAGCAGTACTTC,CASSLVRGRASYEQYF
TRBJ2-7,TRBV28,.,many,TGTGCCAGCAGTCAGCCAGGGATCTCCTACGAGCAGTACTTC,CASSQPGISYEQYF
TRBJ2-5,TRBV20-1,TRBD2,.,TGCAGTGCCCTGTCTAGCGGAGAGACCCAGTACTTC,CSALSSGETQYF
TRBJ1-2,TRBV20-1,.,few,TGCAGTGCTAGAGATCTTCTGCACTACTATGGCTACACCTTC,CSARDLLHYYGYTF
TRBJ1-1,TRBV29-1,.,many,TGCAGCGCCACCTATAGGGGAACTGAAGCTTTCTTT,CSATYRGTEAFF
TRBJ2-1,TRBV5-6,.,.,TGTGCCAGCAGCTGGAGTCGGGGGGAGCAGTTCTTC,CASSWSRGEQFF
TRBJ2-1,TRBV28,TRBD1,.,TGTGCCAGCTACCCGGGACAGGGGTTCAATGAGCAGTTCTTC,CASYPGQGFNEQFF
TRBJ2-1,TRBV5-1,.,few,TGCGCCAGCAGCTTGGGTCAGTCCCCCTCCTACAATGAGCAGTTCTTC,CASSLGQSPSYNEQFF
TRBJ2-6,TRBV20-1,.,many,TGCAGTGCCAGCGACAGGACTTCTGGGGCCAACGTCCTGACTTTC,CSASDRTSGANVLTF
TRBJ2-1,TRBV13,TRBD1,.,TGTGGCAGCAGCCCGACAGGGAACTACAATGAGCAGTTCTTC,CGSSPTGNYNEQFF
TRBJ2-5,TRBV30,.,many,TGTGCCTGTTCAATCATACTAGGGCCGTCAGAGACCCAGTACTTC,CACSIILGPSETQYF
TRBJ2-5,TRBV11-2,TRBD1,.,TGTGCCAGCAGCTCCGTTGACAGGGCCCAAGAGACCCAGTACTTC,CASSSVDRAQETQYF
TRBJ1-2,TRBV7-2,.,few,TGTGCCAGCAACCTGAGGGGGGGAAATGGCTACACCTTC,CASNLRGGNGYTF
TRBJ2-5,TRBV7-9,.,.,TGTGCCAGCAGCTTAGCGGGGACCAAGTCCGGGACCCAGTACTTC,CASSLAGTKSGTQYF
TRBJ2-7,TRBV9,.,many,TGTGCCAGCAGCCCGAGCGGATGGGGCGAGCAGTACTTC,CASSPSGWGEQYF
TRBJ2-7,TRBV15,TRBD1,.,TGTGCCACCAGCGTAACCGGGACAGGGGGCGGTCGGCAGTACTTC,CATSVTGTGGGRQYF
TRBJ2-7,TRBV15,TRBD2,few,TGTGCCACCAGCACACAAGCTGTACTAGCGGGGGAGACCTACGAGCAGTACTTC,CATSTQAVLAGETYEQYF
TRBJ2-7,TRBV6-1,.,.,TGTGCCAGCACCGGACAGTGGGGCTACGAGCAGTACTTC,CASTGQWGYEQYF
TRBJ2-1,TRBV24-1,TRBD1,.,TGTGCCACCAGTGATCCAAGGACAGGGAACAATGAGCAGTTCTTC,CATSDPRTGNNEQFF
TRBJ2-2,TRBV25-1,.,.,TGTGCCAGCAGACGGACGGGGGCCACCGGGGAGCTGTTTTTT,CASRRTGATGELFF
TRBJ1-1,TRBV29-1,.,few,TGCAGCGTTGAAGATTGGGGGGACACTGAAGCTTTCTTT,CSVEDWGDTEAFF
TRBJ1-1,TRBV12-3/TRBV12-4,.,.,TGTGCCAGCAGTTTAAGGACAGCAAAAGCTTTCTTT,CASSLRTAKAFF
TRBJ1-1,TRBV20-1,TRBD1,.,TGCAGTGCTAGCAACAGGGGGCTGTGGAACACTGAAGCTTTCTTT,CSASNRGLWNTEAFF
TRBJ2-1,TRBV2,.,.,TGTGCCAGCAGTCGGCTAGCGAGGGTCGATGAGCAGTTCTTC,CASSRLARVDEQFF
TRBJ1-1,TRBV20-1,TRBD1,many,TGCAGTGCTGGCCGGGACAGGGCTACTGAAGCTTTCTTT,CSAGRDRATEAFF
TRBJ2-3,TRBV9,.,few,TGTGCCAGCAGCGTAGCGCGGAGCGTTGCAGATACGCAGTATTTT,CASSVARSVADTQYF
TRBJ2-2,TRBV19,.,many,TGTGCCAGTACCCTCCTCGAGGGCGGGGAGCTGTTTTTT,CASTLLEGGELFF
TRBJ1-6,TRBV5-1,.,.,TGCGCCAGCAGCTTGGAAGGAGCTCTGAATTCACCCCTCCACTTT,CASSLEGALNSPLHF
TRBJ2-5,TRBV12-3/TRBV12-4,.,.,TGTGCCAGCAGTTTAGGGGGGACGTACCAAGAGACCCAGTACTTC,CASSLGGTYQETQYF
TRBJ2-5,TRBV4-2,TRBD2,.,TGTGCCAGCAGCCAAGATCATCTAGCGGGGACGAGAGAGGCTCAAGAGACCCAGTACTTC,CASSQDHLAGTREAQETQYF
TRBJ2-7,TRBV5-6,.,.,TGTGCCAGCAGCTTCGGGACTTGGGGCTACGAGCAGTACTTC,CASSFGTWGYEQYF
TRBJ2-3,TRBV4-2,TRBD2,few,TGTGCCAGCAGCCGGGCTAGCGGGAGGCGAGATACGCAGTATTTT,CASSRASGRRDTQYF
TRBJ2-2,TRBV2,TRBD2,many,TGTGCCAGCAGTGATTCGGCTAGCGGGATCTTTGACACCGGGGAGCTGTTTTTT,CASSDSASGIFDTGELFF
TRBJ1-4,TRBV4-1,.,.,TGCGCCAGCAGCCAAGTCGGTAGGGACGAGGTGTTTTTT,CASSQVGRDEVFF
TRBJ2-7,TRBV10-3,TRBD2,once,TGTGCCATCAGTGACGGCGGGAGACCCGAGCAGTACTTC,CAISDGGRPEQYF
TRBJ1-5,TRBV5-5,TRBD1,many,TGTGCCAGCAGTTACGTGGGAAAAGGACAGGGAGAGCCCCAGCATTTT,CASSYVGKGQGEPQHF
TRBJ1-4,TRBV12-3/TRBV12-4,.,many,TGTGCCAGCAGCCGATGGACCAATGAAAAACTGTTTTTT,CASSRWTNEKLFF
TRBJ2-1,TRBV15,.,.,TGTGCCACCAGCAGAGAAGGGGGGAGGGCCATGAAGTTCTTC,CATSREGGRAMKFF
TRBJ2-5,TRBV20-1,.,.,TGCAGTGCCCCTCAGGGGGGGGAGACCCAGTACTTC,CSAPQGGETQYF
TRBJ2-5,TRBV7-2,.,.,TGTGCCAGCAGCTTAGCGGGAGGGGGGACCCAGTACTTC,CASSLAGGGTQYF